These T cell receptor beta chains were read from a single sample in a study of cytomegalovirus exposure and HLA in healthy donors. Only in-frame clones appear in the TCRdb table, and some are missing; sequencing was by immunoSEQ multiplex PCR. Counted here are over 150,000 clones, roughly four fifths occurring once; the ten biggest clones make up 4.3%. The specimen was PBMCs. These receptors all stem from a man aged 40-49 years in good health and CMV-seronegative. The CDR3 runs from the conserved cysteine through the conserved F or W. Clone sizes are given selectively: once, few, many, or a class where the clone is expanded.

j_gene | v_gene | abundance | CDR3aa
TRBJ1-2 | TRBV30 | . | CAWSLAGSNYGYTF
TRBJ1-4 | TRBV14 | . | CASSGRNEKLFF
TRBJ2-3 | TRBV7-6 | . | CASSWDTATDTQYF
TRBJ2-1 | TRBV5-1 | . | CASSWGTGNNEQFF
TRBJ2-5 | TRBV5-1 | . | CASRAGGGETQYF
TRBJ1-1 | TRBV5-6 | few | CASSSRHLTGNTEAFF
TRBJ1-1 | TRBV19 | . | CASSIPTGMNTEAFF
TRBJ2-7 | TRBV5-1 | once | CASSLGTGYEQYF
TRBJ2-3 | TRBV5-1 | few | CASSKIAGEITDTQYF
TRBJ2-3 | TRBV6-5 | . | CASSYEGVTDTQYF
TRBJ1-2 | TRBV21-1 | . | CASSKDRGPNYGYTF
TRBJ1-5 | TRBV2 | . | CASSERRADQPQHF
TRBJ2-2 | TRBV7-2 | . | CASLKRVTGELFF
TRBJ1-1 | TRBV6-1 | few | CASSAVNTEAFF
TRBJ1-5 | TRBV23-1 | . | CASSQSIESNQPQHF
TRBJ1-1 | TRBV19 | once | CASSGNRGRAAEAFF
TRBJ2-5 | TRBV9 | few | CAREPAGGLQETQYF
TRBJ2-2 | TRBV7-2 | . | CASGGGGGFVGELFF
TRBJ2-1 | TRBV6-1 | . | CASMGKPNYNEQFF
. | TRBV5-4 | once | CASSSQDRSSYEQYF
TRBJ1-1 | TRBV28 | . | CASRETTEAFF
TRBJ1-2 | TRBV6-5 | . | CASTSDRVGGYTF
TRBJ2-7 | TRBV14 | once | CASSRLSGGSFTYEQHF
TRBJ2-3 | TRBV5-1 | . | CASSWTGRTDTQYF
TRBJ2-1 | TRBV5-1 | . | CASSEQGSLNEQFF
TRBJ2-2 | TRBV27 | . | CASSPAGGYTRELFF
TRBJ1-1 | TRBV2 | few | CASSDPAGLYPEAFF
TRBJ2-5 | TRBV4-1 | . | CASSRGGPQETQYF
TRBJ2-2 | TRBV30 | few | CAWTRQNTGELFF
TRBJ2-5 | TRBV5-4 | few | CASSLGGTSGQETQYF
TRBJ2-2 | TRBV28 | . | CASSLYTAGTGELFF
TRBJ1-4 | TRBV19 | . | CASNNRGTGEKLFF
TRBJ1-2 | TRBV5-6 | . | CASSSGQGGYTF
TRBJ1-2 | TRBV27 | . | CASSNFYAGYTF
TRBJ2-3 | TRBV4-3 | . | CASSQDGGGATDTQYF
TRBJ2-2 | TRBV7-2 | . | CASSPSGGNTGELFF
TRBJ2-2 | TRBV18 | . | CASSPTGQGTAGELFF
TRBJ2-1 | TRBV11-2 | . | CASSFSTYNEQFF
TRBJ2-4 | TRBV19 | . | CASSVWGETKNIQYF
TRBJ2-3 | TRBV9 | . | CASSVVKGGGGTDTQYF
TRBJ1-2 | TRBV5-1 | . | CASREEGYGYTF
TRBJ1-1 | TRBV9 | . | CASSVDAWGGSTEAFF
TRBJ2-1 | TRBV7-9 | . | CASSPRGGLYNEQFF
. | TRBV4-1 | . | CASSQESVGYEQYF
TRBJ1-5 | TRBV7-9 | . | CASSLGDSFNQPQHF
TRBJ1-1 | TRBV6-6 | . | CASRREAEAFF
TRBJ2-5 | TRBV19 | few | CASSIDQTGGQTQYF
TRBJ2-7 | TRBV9 | . | CASSVDPGWDEQYF
TRBJ1-2 | TRBV20-1 | . | CSARTGDGYTF
TRBJ2-7 | TRBV27 | . | CASSLTWTGSFGEQYF
TRBJ1-2 | TRBV28 | . | CASSLYGVRGYTF
TRBJ2-2 | TRBV7-6 | . | CASSLGRATGELFF
TRBJ2-7 | TRBV29-1 | . | CSARDRASYEQYF
TRBJ2-3 | TRBV7-6 | . | CASSPRNALAESDTQYF
TRBJ2-5 | TRBV5-6 | . | CASSFRPAGEETQYF
TRBJ2-2 | TRBV7-8 | . | CASSQGTGQAGELFF
TRBJ2-3 | TRBV7-2 | . | CASSLNPASGVSTDTQYF
TRBJ2-1 | TRBV19 | . | CASSRTSGGEFNEQFF
TRBJ2-7 | TRBV6-1 | . | CASSETGGLYEQYF
TRBJ1-4 | TRBV7-8 | . | CASSPTGGNNEKLFF